The present T cell receptor beta chain was sequenced within a study of cytomegalovirus exposure and HLA in healthy donors. Whole-study results and caveats: Later on, an analysis tied 15,000 to 20,000 TCR beta sequences to HLA alleles at 0.05 false discovery rate. TRBV6-2, TRBV6-3 and some other V segments were unresolvable in 87-base-pair reads.

CDR3 length: 14 amino acids. V was cut by 7 bases and J by 0 bases, with 11 bases left in between. Germline CDR1 LNHDA, CDR2 SQIVND (reference sequence). This clone has only one observation. Antigen unknown. Primers for the PCR totalled 60 Vbeta and 13 Jbeta. Assay: immunoSEQ multiplex PCR; the TCRdb copy retains only in-frame clones and omits some. Of approximately 140,000 clones in the sample, about 76% were seen once. V and J are TRBV19 and TRBJ2-3; D perhaps matches TRBD1 (5 bases). This receptor was identified in a man younger than 30 in good health and CMV-seronegative. The specimen was PBMCs. CDR3 sequence (DNA): TGTGCCAGTAAACAGGAGCCTAGCACAGATACGCAGTATTTT. Residues: CASKQEPSTDTQYF.